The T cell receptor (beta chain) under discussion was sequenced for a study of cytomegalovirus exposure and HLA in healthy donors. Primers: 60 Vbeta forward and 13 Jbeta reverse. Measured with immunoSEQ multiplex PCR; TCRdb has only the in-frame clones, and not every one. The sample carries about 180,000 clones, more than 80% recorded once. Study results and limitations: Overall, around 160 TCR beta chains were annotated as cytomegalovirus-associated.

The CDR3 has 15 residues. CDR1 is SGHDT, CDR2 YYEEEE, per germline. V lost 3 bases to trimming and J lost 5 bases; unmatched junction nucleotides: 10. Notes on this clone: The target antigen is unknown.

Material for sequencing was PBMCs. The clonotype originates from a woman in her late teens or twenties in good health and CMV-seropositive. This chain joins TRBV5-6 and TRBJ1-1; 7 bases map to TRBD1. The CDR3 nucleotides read TGTGCCAGCAGCTCCCCCCTCAGGGGGGAAACTGAAGCTTTCTTT. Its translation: CASSSPLRGETEAFF.